This TCR beta chain was found in a study of CD8+CD57+ T cells in acquired aplastic anemia. The length of the CDR3 is 15 residues. Germline V gene sequence: CDR1 SGHVS, CDR2 FNYEAQ. V was clipped by 5 bases and J by 4 bases, with 17 bases between them. Only patients with CD8+CD57+ cell expansion on flow cytometry were chosen for sequencing. Template material for TCR beta VDJ and CDR3 profiling consisted of genomic DNA. TCRdb called the reads again in MiXCR, with one record for every CDR3 protein. The data contain around 21,000 distinct CDR3 sequences, roughly 40% of them singletons. Study-wide results and caveats: Patients and controls shared approximately 30 CD8+ CDR3 sequences. Patients did not significantly differ from controls in CD8+ Simpson's diversity. Compared with total CD4+ and CD8+ cell pools, patient CD8+CD57+ cells were less diverse.

Remarks on this clonotype: Its matching antigen is unknown.

The specimen was CD8+CD57+ T cells sorted from PBMCs. This sample's subset: bead-enriched CD8+CD57+ effector memory T cells from SAA patients. The chain employs TRBV7-6 and TRBJ2-5; no firm D call. The TCR originated in a human donor with aplastic anemia. CDR3 nucleotide sequence: TGTGCCAGCAGCCCTCAATTGACACCACGAGAGACCCAGTACTTC. Translated: CASSPQLTPRETQYF.